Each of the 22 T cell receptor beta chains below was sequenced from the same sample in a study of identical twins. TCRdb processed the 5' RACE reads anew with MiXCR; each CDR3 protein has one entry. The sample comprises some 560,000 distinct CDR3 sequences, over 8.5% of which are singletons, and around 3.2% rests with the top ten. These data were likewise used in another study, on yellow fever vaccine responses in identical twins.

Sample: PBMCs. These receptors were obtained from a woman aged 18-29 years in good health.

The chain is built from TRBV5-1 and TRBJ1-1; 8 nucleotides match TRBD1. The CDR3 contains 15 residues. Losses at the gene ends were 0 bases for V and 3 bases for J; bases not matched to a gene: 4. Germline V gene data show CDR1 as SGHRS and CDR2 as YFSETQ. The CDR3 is CASSLGQGRYTEAFF. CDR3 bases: TGCGCCAGCAGCTTGGGACAGGGGAGATACACTGAAGCTTTCTTT.

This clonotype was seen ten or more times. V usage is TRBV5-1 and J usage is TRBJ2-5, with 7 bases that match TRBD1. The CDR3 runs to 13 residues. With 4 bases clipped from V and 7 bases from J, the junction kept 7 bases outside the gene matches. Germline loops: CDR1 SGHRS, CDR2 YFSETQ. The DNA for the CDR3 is TGCGCCAGCAGCCAGGGGGACATTGGGACCCAGTACTTC. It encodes CASSQGDIGTQYF.

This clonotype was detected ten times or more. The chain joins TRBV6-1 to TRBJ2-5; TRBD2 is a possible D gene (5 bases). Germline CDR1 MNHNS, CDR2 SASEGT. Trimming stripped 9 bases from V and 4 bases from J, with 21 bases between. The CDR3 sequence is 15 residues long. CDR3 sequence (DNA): TGTGCCAGTCGCCCCTCCGGACTCATTTTAGAGACCCAGTACTTC. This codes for CASRPSGLILETQYF.

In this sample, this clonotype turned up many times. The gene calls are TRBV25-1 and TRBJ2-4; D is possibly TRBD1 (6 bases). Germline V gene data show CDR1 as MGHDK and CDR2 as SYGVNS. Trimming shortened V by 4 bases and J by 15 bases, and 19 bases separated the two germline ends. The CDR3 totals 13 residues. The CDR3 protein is CASSGTSGHILYF. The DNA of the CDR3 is TGTGCCAGCAGTGGAACATCGGGACATATTTTGTACTTC.

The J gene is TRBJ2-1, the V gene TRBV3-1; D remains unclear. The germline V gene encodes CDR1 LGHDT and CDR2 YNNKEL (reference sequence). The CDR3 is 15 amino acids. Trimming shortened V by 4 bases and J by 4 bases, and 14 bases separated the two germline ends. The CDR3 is CASSRALEQYNEQFF. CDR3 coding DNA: TGTGCCAGCAGCCGCGCGTTAGAACAGTACAATGAGCAGTTCTTC.

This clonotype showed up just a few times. The CDR3 DNA reads TGTGCCAGCAGCTTTGGGGGACATTTTTCCTACGAGCAGTACTTC. Its translation: CASSFGGHFSYEQYF. The chain uses TRBV7-9 and TRBJ2-7; TRBD1 is a possible D gene (6 bases). V lost 3 bases, J lost 1 base, and 13 bases lay in between. The length of the CDR3 is 15 residues. Germline V gene sequence: CDR1 SEHNR, CDR2 FQNEAQ (reference sequence).

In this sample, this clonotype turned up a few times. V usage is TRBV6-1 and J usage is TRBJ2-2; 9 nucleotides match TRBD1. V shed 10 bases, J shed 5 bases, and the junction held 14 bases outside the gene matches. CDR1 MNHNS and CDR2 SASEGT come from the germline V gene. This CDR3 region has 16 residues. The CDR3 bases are TGTGCCACCCCGACGCCCGGGACAGGGTTAACCGGGGAGCTGTTTTTT. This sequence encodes CATPTPGTGLTGELFF.

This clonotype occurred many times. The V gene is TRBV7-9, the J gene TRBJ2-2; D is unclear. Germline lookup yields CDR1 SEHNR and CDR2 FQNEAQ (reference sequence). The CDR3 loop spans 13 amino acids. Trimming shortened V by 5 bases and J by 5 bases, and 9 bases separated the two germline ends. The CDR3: CASSRYTTGELFF. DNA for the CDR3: TGTGCCAGCAGCCGGTACACGACCGGGGAGCTGTTTTTT.

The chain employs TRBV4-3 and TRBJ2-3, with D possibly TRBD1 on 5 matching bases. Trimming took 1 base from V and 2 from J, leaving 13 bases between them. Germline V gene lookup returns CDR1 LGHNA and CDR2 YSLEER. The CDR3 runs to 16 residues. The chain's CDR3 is CASSQAARQTTDTQYF. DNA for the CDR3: TGCGCCAGCAGCCAAGCGGCGAGACAGACCACAGATACGCAGTATTTT.

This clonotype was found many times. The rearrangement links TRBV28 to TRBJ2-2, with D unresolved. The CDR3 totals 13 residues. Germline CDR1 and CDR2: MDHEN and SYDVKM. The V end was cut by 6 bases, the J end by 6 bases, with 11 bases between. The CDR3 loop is CASRTLGPGELFF. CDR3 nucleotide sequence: TGTGCCAGCAGGACGTTGGGCCCCGGGGAGCTGTTTTTT.

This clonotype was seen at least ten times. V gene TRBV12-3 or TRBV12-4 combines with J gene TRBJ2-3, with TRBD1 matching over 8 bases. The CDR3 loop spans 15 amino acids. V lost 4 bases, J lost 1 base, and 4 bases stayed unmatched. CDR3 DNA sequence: TGTGCCAGCAGTTCCCCGGGACAGGGCACAGATACGCAGTATTTT. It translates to CASSSPGQGTDTQYF.

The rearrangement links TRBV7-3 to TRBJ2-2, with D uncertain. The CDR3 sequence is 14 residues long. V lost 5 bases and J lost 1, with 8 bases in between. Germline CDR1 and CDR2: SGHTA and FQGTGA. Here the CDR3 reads CASSQNRNTGELFF. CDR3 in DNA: TGTGCCAGCAGCCAAAACCGGAACACCGGGGAGCTGTTTTTT.

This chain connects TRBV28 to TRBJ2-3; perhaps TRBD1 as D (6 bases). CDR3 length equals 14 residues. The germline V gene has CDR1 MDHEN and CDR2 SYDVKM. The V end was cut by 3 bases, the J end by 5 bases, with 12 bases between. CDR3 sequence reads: CASSLVRGVDTQYF. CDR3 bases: TGTGCCAGCAGTTTGGTCAGGGGAGTAGATACGCAGTATTTT.

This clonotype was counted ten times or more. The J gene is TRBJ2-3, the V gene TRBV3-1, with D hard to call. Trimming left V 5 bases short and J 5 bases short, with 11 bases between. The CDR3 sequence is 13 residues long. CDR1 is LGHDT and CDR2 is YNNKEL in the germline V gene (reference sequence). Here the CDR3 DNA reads TGTGCCAGCAGCGTTGGATTTGGAGATACGCAGTATTTT. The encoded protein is CASSVGFGDTQYF.

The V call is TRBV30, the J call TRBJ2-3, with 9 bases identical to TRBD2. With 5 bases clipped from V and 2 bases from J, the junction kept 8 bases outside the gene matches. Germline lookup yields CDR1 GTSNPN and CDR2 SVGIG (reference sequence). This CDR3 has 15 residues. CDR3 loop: CAWARLAATTDTQYF. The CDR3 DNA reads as TGTGCCTGGGCCCGACTAGCGGCTACCACAGATACGCAGTATTTT.

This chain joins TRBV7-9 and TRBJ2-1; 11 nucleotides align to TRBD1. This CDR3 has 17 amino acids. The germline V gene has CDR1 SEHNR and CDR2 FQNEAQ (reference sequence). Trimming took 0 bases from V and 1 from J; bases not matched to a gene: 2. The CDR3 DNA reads TGTGCCAGCAGCTTAGCGGGGACAGGGGGATCCTACAATGAGCAGTTCTTC. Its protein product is CASSLAGTGGSYNEQFF.

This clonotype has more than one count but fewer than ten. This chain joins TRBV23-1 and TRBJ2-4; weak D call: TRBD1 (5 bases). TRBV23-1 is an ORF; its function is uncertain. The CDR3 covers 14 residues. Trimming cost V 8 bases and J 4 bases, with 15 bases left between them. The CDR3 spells CASRDGAEKNIQYF. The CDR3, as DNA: TGCGCCAGCCGAGATGGGGCAGAAAAAAACATTCAGTACTTC.

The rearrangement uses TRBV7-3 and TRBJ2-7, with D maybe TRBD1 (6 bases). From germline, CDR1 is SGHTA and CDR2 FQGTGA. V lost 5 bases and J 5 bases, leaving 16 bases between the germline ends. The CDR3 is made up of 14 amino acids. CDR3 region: CASSPGAKVHEQYF. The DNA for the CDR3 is TGTGCCAGCAGCCCAGGGGCGAAGGTCCACGAGCAGTACTTC.

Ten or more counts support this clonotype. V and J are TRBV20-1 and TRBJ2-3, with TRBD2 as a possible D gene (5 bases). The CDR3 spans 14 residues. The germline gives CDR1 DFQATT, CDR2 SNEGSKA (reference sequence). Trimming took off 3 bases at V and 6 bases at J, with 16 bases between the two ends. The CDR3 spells CSASVGSGYDTQYF. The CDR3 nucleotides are TGCAGTGCTAGCGTGGGATCGGGGTATGATACGCAGTATTTT.

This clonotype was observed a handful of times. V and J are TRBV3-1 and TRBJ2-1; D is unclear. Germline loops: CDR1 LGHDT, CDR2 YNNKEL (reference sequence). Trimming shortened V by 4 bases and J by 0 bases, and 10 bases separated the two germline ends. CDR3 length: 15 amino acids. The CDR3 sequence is CASSLTRGSYNEQFF. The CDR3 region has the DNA TGTGCCAGCAGCCTAACTCGCGGCTCCTACAATGAGCAGTTCTTC.

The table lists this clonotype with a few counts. CDR3 nucleotide sequence: TGTGCCAGCAACCGGCTAGCGGGAGGGGACTACGAGCAGTACTTC. Translating gives CASNRLAGGDYEQYF. This sequence joins TRBV7-9 and TRBJ2-7, with 12 positions matching TRBD2. The CDR3 sequence is 15 residues long. Germline V gene lookup returns CDR1 SEHNR and CDR2 FQNEAQ (reference sequence). Germline trimming cut 7 bases from V and 3 bases from J; bases unmatched to any gene: 7.

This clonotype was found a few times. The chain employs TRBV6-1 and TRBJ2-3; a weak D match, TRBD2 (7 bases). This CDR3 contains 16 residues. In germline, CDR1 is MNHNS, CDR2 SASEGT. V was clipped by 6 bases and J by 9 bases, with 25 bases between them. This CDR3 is CASRLSGGGSPSTQYF. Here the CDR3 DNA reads TGTGCCAGCAGGCTCTCGGGGGGCGGGAGCCCTAGCACGCAGTATTTT.